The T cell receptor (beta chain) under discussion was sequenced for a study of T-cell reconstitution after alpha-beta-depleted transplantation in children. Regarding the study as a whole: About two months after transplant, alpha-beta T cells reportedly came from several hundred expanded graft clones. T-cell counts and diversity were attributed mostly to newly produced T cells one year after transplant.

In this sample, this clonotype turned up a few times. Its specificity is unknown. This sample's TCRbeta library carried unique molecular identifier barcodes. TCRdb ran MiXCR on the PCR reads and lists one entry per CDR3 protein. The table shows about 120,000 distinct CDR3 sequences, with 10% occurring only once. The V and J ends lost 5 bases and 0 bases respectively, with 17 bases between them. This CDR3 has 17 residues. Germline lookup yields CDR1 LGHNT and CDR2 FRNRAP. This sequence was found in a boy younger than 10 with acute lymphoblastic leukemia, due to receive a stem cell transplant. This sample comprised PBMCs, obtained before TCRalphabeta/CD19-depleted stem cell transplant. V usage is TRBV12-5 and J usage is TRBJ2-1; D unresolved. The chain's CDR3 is CASGRPIYPPSYNEQFF. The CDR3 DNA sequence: TGTGCTAGTGGTCGACCTATCTATCCCCCCTCCTACAATGAGCAGTTCTTC.